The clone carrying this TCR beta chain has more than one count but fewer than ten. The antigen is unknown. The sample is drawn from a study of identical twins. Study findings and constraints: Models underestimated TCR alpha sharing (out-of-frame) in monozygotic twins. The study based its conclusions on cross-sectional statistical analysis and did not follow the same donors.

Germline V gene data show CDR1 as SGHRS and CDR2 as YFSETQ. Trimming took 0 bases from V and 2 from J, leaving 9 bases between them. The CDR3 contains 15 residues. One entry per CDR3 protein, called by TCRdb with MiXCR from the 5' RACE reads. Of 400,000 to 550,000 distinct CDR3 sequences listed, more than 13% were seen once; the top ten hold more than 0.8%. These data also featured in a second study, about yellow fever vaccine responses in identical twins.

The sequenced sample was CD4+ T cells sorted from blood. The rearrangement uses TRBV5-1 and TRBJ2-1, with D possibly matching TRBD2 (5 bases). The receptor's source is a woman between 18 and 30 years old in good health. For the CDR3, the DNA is TGCGCCAGCAGCTTGGATAGCGTAACCTACAATGAGCAGTTCTTC. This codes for CASSLDSVTYNEQFF. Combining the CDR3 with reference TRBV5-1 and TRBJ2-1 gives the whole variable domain KAGVTQTPRYLIKTRGQQVTLSCSPISGHRSVSWYQQTPGQGLQFLFEYFSETQRNKGNFPGRFSGRQFSNSRSEMNVSTLELGDSALYLCASSLDSVTYNEQFFGPGTRLTVL.